These 27 T cell receptor beta chains share one sample of origin, sequenced in a study. Each CDR3 protein gets one entry after TCRdb re-called the 5' RACE reads with MiXCR. The data hold under 65,000 distinct CDR3 sequences, with roughly 28% observed a single time. What was sequenced was tumor-infiltrating memory CD4+ T cells sorted from the breast tumor. Specified subset: memory CD4+ T cells, CD4+CD45RO+CD25-. The origin of the receptors is a female donor with breast cancer.

This chain joins TRBV6-1 and TRBJ2-7, with D perhaps being TRBD1 or TRBD2 (5 bases each). The germline CDR1 and CDR2 sequences are MNHNS and SASEGT. Trimming took 4 bases from V and 3 from J, leaving 10 bases between them. The CDR3 is 13 residues long. Written as DNA, the CDR3 is TGTGCCAGCAGTGGGGGACGGGTCTACGAGCAGTACTTC. Encoded protein: CASSGGRVYEQYF.

The V and J genes are TRBV10-1 and TRBJ1-5, with TRBD1 identical over 8 bases. The CDR3 runs 20 residues. Germline V gene lookup returns CDR1 WNHNN and CDR2 SYGVQD (reference sequence). Trimming took 11 bases from V and 1 from J; bases not matched to a gene: 25. CDR3 bases: TGCGCCGAAGGAGCGGAGCGGAGACAGGGGCGAGTTTCGAGCAATCAGCCCCAGCATTTT. Translating it yields CAEGAERRQGRVSSNQPQHF.

The rearrangement links TRBV4-2 to TRBJ1-3; D is possibly TRBD1 (5 bases). CDR3 length: 16 amino acids. V gave up 0 bases and J gave up 0 bases, with 9 bases separating them. Germline V gene lookup returns CDR1 LGHNA and CDR2 YNFKEQ. The CDR3 spells CASSQDPGSSGNTIYF. The CDR3, as DNA: TGTGCCAGCAGCCAAGATCCAGGGTCCTCTGGAAACACCATATATTTT.

There are a few counts of this clonotype. V gene TRBV10-3 combines with J gene TRBJ2-3, with unresolved D. V lost 11 bases and J 5 bases, leaving 11 bases between the germline ends. CDR1 is ENHRY and CDR2 is SYGVKD in the germline V gene. The CDR3 has 11 residues. Here the CDR3 reads CALKYGDTQYF. The CDR3, as DNA: TGTGCCCTCAAATACGGAGATACGCAGTATTTT.

Worth noting for this clonotype: One base away lies a much larger clone, so this may be a sequencing read error. Since the CDR3 does not end with the conserved phenylalanine or tryptophan, this likely comes from a read error. The CDR3 DNA reads TGTGCCAGCAGCCCGGACAGGGGAGAGACCCAGTACCTC. Translating it yields CASSPDRGETQYL. The rearrangement links TRBV11-3 to TRBJ2-5, with 9 bases aligning to TRBD1. Per germline, CDR1 SGHNT and CDR2 YENEEA. After removal of 5 bases from V and 4 bases from J, the junction contained 2 bases not matched to a gene. This CDR3 is 13 amino acids long.

In this sample, this clonotype turned up a few times. CDR3 sequence: CASSNRDGAYEQYF. The CDR3 bases are TGTGCCAGCAGCAACCGGGACGGAGCTTACGAGCAGTACTTC. V and J are TRBV9 and TRBJ2-7, with D possibly being TRBD1 or TRBD2 (5 bases each). This CDR3 region has 14 residues. The V and J ends lost 4 bases and 4 bases respectively, with 15 bases between them. Germline CDR1 reads SGDLS; CDR2 reads YYNGEE.

This clonotype has only a few counts. J is TRBJ1-3 and V is TRBV20-1; D is perhaps TRBD1 (5 bases). The CDR3 loop spans 13 amino acids. Trimming removed 5 bases at V and 0 bases at J, with 8 bases between. Per the germline V gene, CDR1 is DFQATT and CDR2 is SNEGSKA (reference sequence). The CDR3 DNA reads TGCAGTGCTGAACAGGACTCTGGAAACACCATATATTTT. Translated: CSAEQDSGNTIYF.

The rearrangement uses TRBV7-2 and TRBJ2-2, with D hard to call. Germline V gives CDR1 SGHTA, CDR2 FQGNSA. This CDR3 has 15 amino acids. The V end lost 6 bases, the J end lost 1 base, and 12 bases lay between the germline ends. The CDR3 DNA follows: TGTGCCAGCAGACCAACTACGGGGAACACCGGGGAGCTGTTTTTT. Translation: CASRPTTGNTGELFF.

In nucleotides, the CDR3 is TGTGCCAGCAGCTCCTGGCGGATCGGAGGTACTACCTACGAGCAGTACTTC. The encoded protein is CASSSWRIGGTTYEQYF. This chain uses TRBV7-8 with TRBJ2-7, with D possibly matching TRBD2 (5 bases). This CDR3 contains 17 residues. CDR1 is SGHVS and CDR2 is FQNEAQ in the germline V gene. V was clipped by 4 bases and J by 2 bases, with 21 bases between them.

There are a few counts of this clonotype. The V call is TRBV18, the J call TRBJ2-7, with a possible D match to TRBD2 (6 bases). CDR3 size: 13 residues. Germline CDR1 reads KGHSH; CDR2 reads LQKENI. Between the trimmed V and J ends, which lost 5 bases and 3 bases, there was a span of 11 bases. CDR3 sequence reads: CASSTGTFYEQYF. The CDR3 DNA reads as TGTGCCAGCTCAACCGGGACTTTCTACGAGCAGTACTTC. The whole variable domain, filled in from reference TRBV18 and TRBJ2-7, reads NAGVMQNPRHLVRRRGQEARLRCSPMKGHSHVYWYRQLPEEGLKFMVYLQKENIIDESGMPKERFSAEFPKEGPSILRIQQVVRGDSAAYFCASSTGTFYEQYFGPGTRLTVT.

Concerning this clonotype: The missing conserved phenylalanine or tryptophan at the end of this CDR3 makes a read error likely. The CDR3 DNA reads TGTGCCAGCAGCTTAGAGAGACAGGCCCTCTATGGCTACACCTCC. This translates into CASSLERQALYGYTS. The chain combines TRBV7-9 with TRBJ1-2; tentatively, D is TRBD1 (6 bases). Looked up from germline, CDR1 is SEHNR and CDR2 is FQNEAQ (reference sequence). V was cut by 1 base and J by 4 bases, with 13 bases left in between. The CDR3 sequence is 15 residues long.

The chain couples TRBV7-9 to TRBJ2-7, with D unresolved. This CDR3 region has 12 residues. Germline CDR1 reads SEHNR; CDR2 reads FQNEAQ (reference sequence). Between the trimmed V and J ends, which lost 5 bases and 6 bases, there was a span of 11 bases. The CDR3 DNA is TGTGCCAGCAGCACCCAGCCGAGCGAGCAGTACTTC. Protein product: CASSTQPSEQYF.

The chain links TRBV9 to TRBJ2-3, with TRBD1 as a possible D gene (6 bases). CDR1 is SGDLS and CDR2 is YYNGEE in the germline V gene. CDR3 length: 15 residues. Trimming shortened V by 7 bases and J by 0 bases, and 15 bases separated the two germline ends. This chain's CDR3 is CASDSSDRSTDTQYF. The CDR3 bases are TGTGCCAGCGATTCCTCCGACAGGAGCACAGATACGCAGTATTTT.

This clonotype was detected a few times. The chain joins TRBV11-2 to TRBJ1-6; no reliable D call. This CDR3 has 15 residues. The germline V gene has CDR1 SGHAT and CDR2 FQNNGV. Trimming pared 2 bases from V and 8 bases from J, leaving 13 bases between. CDR3 protein: CASSLIGQTHSPLHF. For the CDR3, the DNA is TGTGCCAGCAGCTTAATAGGGCAGACGCATTCACCCCTCCACTTT.

This clonotype appeared a few times. This rearrangement joins TRBV29-1 to TRBJ1-2; D is unresolved. Germline CDR1 reads SQVTM; CDR2 reads ANQGSEA. CDR3 length equals 11 residues. The V end lost 2 bases, the J end lost 8 bases, and 9 bases lay between the germline ends. DNA of the CDR3: TGCAGCGTTGAACAGGCAAGGGGCTACACCTTC. This translates into CSVEQARGYTF.

This clonotype was detected many times. The CDR3 is CASSWRGPNQPQHF. CDR3 sequence (DNA): TGTGCCAGCAGCTGGAGGGGGCCCAATCAGCCCCAGCATTTT. The rearrangement links TRBV7-2 to TRBJ1-5, with 7 bases lining up with TRBD1. The CDR3 has 14 amino acids. J lost 3 bases, V lost 4 bases, and 3 bases had no gene match. Germline V lookup: CDR1 SGHTA, CDR2 FQGNSA.

A few counts support this clonotype. The rearrangement joins TRBV4-3 to TRBJ2-2, with D hard to call. Looked up from germline, CDR1 is LGHNA and CDR2 is YSLEER. V dropped 0 bases and J dropped 8 bases, with 1 base sitting between them. This CDR3 is 11 amino acids long. This CDR3 reads CASSQEGELFF. CDR3 in DNA: TGCGCCAGCAGCCAAGAGGGGGAGCTGTTTTTT.

This chain joins TRBV7-9 and TRBJ2-2; a weak D match, TRBD1 (6 bases). Trimming stripped 4 bases from V and 4 bases from J, with 16 bases between. The CDR3 runs 16 residues. In germline, CDR1 is SEHNR, CDR2 FQNEAQ (reference sequence). Written as DNA, the CDR3 is TGTGCCAGCAGCTCCTCATCAACAGGGCCCACCGGGGAGCTGTTTTTT. It encodes CASSSSSTGPTGELFF.

Only a few counts were recorded for this clonotype. The J gene is TRBJ2-7, the V gene TRBV6-6; D gene ambiguous. Trimming took off 6 bases at V and 4 bases at J, with 16 bases between the two ends. Per germline, CDR1 MNHNY and CDR2 SVGAGI (reference sequence). This CDR3 contains 14 residues. CDR3 sequence: CASRTTGGRYEQYF. The DNA for the CDR3 is TGTGCCAGCAGGACCACTGGCGGACGGTACGAGCAGTACTTC.

The CDR3 loop reads CAWNPGGLGYGYTF. CDR3 DNA sequence: TGTGCCTGGAACCCAGGGGGCCTGGGCTATGGCTACACCTTC. The chain is built from TRBV30 and TRBJ1-2, with 8 bases matching TRBD1. The V gene end was trimmed by 4 bases and the J gene end by 4 bases; junction bases not matched to a gene: 8. Germline loops: CDR1 GTSNPN, CDR2 SVGIG (reference sequence). The CDR3 runs 14 residues. Full variable domain (missing parts from reference TRBV30 and TRBJ1-2): SQTIHQWPATLVQPVGSPLSLECTVEGTSNPNLYWYRQAAGRGLQLLFYSVGIGQISSEVPQNLSASRPQDRQFILSSKKLLLSDSGFYLCAWNPGGLGYGYTFGSGTRLTVV.

V is TRBV6-1 and J is TRBJ2-7; 7 bases fit TRBD2. This CDR3 has 14 amino acids. V shed 7 bases and J 2 bases; nucleotides not matched to a gene: 8. The germline CDR1 and CDR2 sequences are MNHNS and SASEGT. The CDR3 is CASTWASGTYEQYF. CDR3 nucleotide sequence: TGTGCCAGCACTTGGGCTAGCGGTACCTACGAGCAGTACTTC.

This clonotype has just a few counts. One end of the junction does not line up with germline, which may come from a read error. The J gene is TRBJ2-3, the V gene TRBV7-7; D may be TRBD2 (5 bases). The CDR3 sequence is 13 residues long. Germline V CDR1 and CDR2: SSHAT, FNYEAQ (reference sequence). The CDR3 loop is CASSTADTDTQYF. In nucleotides, the CDR3 is TGTGCTAGCAGCACAGCGGACACAGATACGCAGTATTTT.

The CDR3 sequence: CASSRGQSQETQYF. CDR3 nucleotide sequence: TGTGCCAGCAGCCGGGGACAGAGCCAAGAGACCCAGTACTTC. This chain links TRBV5-4 with TRBJ2-5, with TRBD1 matching over 7 bases. The CDR3 totals 14 residues. V lost 4 bases to trimming and J lost 1 base; unmatched junction nucleotides: 4. The germline V gene encodes CDR1 SGHNT and CDR2 YYREEE (reference sequence).

In this sample, this clonotype turned up a few times. The CDR3 region has the DNA TGTGCCAGCAGCTTAGAGGGAAACACCATATATTTT. It specifies CASSLEGNTIYF. The chain joins TRBV11-2 to TRBJ1-3; D gene uncertain. Germline assignment: CDR1 SGHAT and CDR2 FQNNGV. V lost 0 bases to trimming and J lost 4 bases, with 1 base between them. This CDR3 has 12 amino acids.

This clonotype was detected ten times or more. DNA of the CDR3: TGCAGTGCTAGCAAGCCTAGGGGACTCGTTTACAATGAGCAGTTCTTC. Its translation is CSASKPRGLVYNEQFF. This chain joins TRBV20-1 and TRBJ2-1; the D gene is possibly TRBD2 (6 bases). The CDR3 has 16 residues. Per germline, CDR1 DFQATT and CDR2 SNEGSKA (reference sequence). V dropped 3 bases and J dropped 4 bases, with 19 bases sitting between them.

The sample holds a few counts of this clonotype. The CDR3 DNA is TGCGCCAGCAGCCGAACGTTCACAGACATCGGGGAGCTGTTTTTT. Translation gives CASSRTFTDIGELFF. The chain couples TRBV4-3 to TRBJ2-2; no reliable D call. Germline V gene lookup returns CDR1 LGHNA and CDR2 YSLEER. The CDR3 spans 15 residues. V lost 4 bases to trimming and J lost 7 bases, with 16 bases between them.

V and J are TRBV5-1 and TRBJ1-3, with D maybe TRBD1 (5 bases). The CDR3 runs to 16 residues. Germline CDR1 and CDR2: SGHRS and YFSETQ. Trimming took off 4 bases at V and 4 bases at J, with 18 bases between the two ends. The DNA of the CDR3 is TGCGCCAGCAGCCGAGGCCAGGGTGGAAGCGGAAACACCATATATTTT. Translated: CASSRGQGGSGNTIYF.